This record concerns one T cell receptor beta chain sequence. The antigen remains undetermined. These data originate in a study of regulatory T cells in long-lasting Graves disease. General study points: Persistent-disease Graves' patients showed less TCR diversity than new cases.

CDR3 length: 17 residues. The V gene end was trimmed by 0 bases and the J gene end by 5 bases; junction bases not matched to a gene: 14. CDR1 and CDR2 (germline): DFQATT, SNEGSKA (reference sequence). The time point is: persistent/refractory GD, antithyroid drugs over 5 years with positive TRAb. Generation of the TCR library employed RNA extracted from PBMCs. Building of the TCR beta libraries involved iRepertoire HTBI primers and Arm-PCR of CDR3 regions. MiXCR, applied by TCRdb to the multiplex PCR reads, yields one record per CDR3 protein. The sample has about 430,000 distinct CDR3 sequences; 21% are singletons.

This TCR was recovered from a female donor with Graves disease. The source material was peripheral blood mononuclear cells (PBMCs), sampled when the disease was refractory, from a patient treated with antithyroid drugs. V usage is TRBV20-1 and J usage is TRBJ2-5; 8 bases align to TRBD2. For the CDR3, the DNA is TGCAGTGCTAGAGATGAACTAGCGGTGGGGTATAGGGAGACCCAGTACTTC. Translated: CSARDELAVGYRETQYF.